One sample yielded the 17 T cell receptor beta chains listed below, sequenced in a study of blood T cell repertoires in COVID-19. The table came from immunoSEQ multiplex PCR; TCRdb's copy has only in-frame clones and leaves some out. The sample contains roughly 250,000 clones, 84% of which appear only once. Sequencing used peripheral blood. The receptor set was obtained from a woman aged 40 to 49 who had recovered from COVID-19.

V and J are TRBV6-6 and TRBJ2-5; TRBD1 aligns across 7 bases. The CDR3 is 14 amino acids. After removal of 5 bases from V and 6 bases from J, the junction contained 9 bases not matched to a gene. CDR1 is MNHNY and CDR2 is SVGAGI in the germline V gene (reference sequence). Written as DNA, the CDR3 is TGTGCCAGCAGTCACCCGGGACAGCAGAAGACCCAGTACTTC. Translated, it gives CASSHPGQQKTQYF.

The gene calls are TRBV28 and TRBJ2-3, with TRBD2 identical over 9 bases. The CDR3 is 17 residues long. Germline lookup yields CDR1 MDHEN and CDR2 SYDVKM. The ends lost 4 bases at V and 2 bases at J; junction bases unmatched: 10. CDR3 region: CASSSHPSGLATDTQYF. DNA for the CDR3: TGTGCCAGCAGTTCCCACCCCTCGGGACTAGCCACAGATACGCAGTATTTT.

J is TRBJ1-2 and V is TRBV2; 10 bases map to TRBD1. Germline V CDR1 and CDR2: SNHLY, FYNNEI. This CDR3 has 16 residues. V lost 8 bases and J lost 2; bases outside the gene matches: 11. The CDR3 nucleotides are TGTGCCAGCGTCGGAGGTAGGGGACAGGGGAACTATGGCTACACCTTC. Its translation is CASVGGRGQGNYGYTF. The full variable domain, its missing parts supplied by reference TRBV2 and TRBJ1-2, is EPEVTQTPSHQVTQMGQEVILRCVPISNHLYFYWYRQILGQKVEFLVSFYNNEISEKSEIFDDQFSVERPDGSNFTLKIRSTKLEDSAMYFCASVGGRGQGNYGYTFGSGTRLTVV.

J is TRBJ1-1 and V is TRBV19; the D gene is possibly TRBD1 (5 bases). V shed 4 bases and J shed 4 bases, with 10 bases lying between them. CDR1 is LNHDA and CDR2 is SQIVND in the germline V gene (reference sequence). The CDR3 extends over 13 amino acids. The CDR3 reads CASSTTGRTEAFF. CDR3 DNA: TGTGCCAGTAGTACCACAGGTCGCACTGAAGCTTTCTTT.

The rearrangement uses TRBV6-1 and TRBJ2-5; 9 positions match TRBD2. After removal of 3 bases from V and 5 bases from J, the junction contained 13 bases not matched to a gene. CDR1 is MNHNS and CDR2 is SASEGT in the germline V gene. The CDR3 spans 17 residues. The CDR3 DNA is TGTGCCAGCAGTGAGTCTAGCGGGGCCCTAAGGGAGGAGACCCAGTACTTC. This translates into CASSESSGALREETQYF.

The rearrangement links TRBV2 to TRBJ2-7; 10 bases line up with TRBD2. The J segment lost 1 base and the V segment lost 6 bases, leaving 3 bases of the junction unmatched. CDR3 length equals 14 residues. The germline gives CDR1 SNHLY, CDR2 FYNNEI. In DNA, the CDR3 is TGTGCCAGCAGGGCTAGCGGGGGATCCTACGAGCAGTACTTC. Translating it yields CASRASGGSYEQYF.

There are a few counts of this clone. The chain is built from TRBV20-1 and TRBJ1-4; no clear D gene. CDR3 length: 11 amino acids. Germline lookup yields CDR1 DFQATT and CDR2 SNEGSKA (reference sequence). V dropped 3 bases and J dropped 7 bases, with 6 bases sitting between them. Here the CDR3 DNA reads TGCAGTGCTAGGGCAGGTGAAAAACTGTTTTTT. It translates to CSARAGEKLFF.

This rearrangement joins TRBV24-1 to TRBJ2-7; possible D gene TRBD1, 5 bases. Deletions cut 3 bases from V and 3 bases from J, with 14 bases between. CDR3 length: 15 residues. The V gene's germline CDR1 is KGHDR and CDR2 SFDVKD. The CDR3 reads CATSDPRTGSYEQYF. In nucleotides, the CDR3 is TGTGCCACCAGTGATCCCAGAACAGGTAGCTACGAGCAGTACTTC.

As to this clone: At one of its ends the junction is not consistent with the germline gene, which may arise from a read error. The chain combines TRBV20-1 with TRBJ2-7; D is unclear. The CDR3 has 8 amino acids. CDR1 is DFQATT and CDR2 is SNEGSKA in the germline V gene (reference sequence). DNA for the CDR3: TGCAGTGCTAGAGTAGCCGACTTC. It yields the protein CSARVADF.

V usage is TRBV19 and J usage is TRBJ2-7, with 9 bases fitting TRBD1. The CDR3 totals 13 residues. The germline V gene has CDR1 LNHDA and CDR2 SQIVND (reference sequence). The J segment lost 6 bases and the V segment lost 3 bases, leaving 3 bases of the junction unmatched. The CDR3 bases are TGTGCCAGTAGTATTAACAGGGGGCGCGAGCAGTACTTC. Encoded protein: CASSINRGREQYF.

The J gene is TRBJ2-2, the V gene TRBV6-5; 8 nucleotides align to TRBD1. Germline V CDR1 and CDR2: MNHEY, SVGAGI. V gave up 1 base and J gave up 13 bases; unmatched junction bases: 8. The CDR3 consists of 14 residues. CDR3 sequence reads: CASSYLSQGGRLFF. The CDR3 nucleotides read TGTGCCAGCAGTTACTTGTCACAGGGGGGTCGGCTGTTTTTT.

The CDR3 loop is CASTHWGPDTGELFF. CDR3 sequence (DNA): TGTGCCAGCACCCACTGGGGGCCGGACACCGGGGAGCTGTTTTTT. V usage is TRBV6-5 and J usage is TRBJ2-2, with a tentative D call TRBD1 (6 bases). The CDR3 covers 15 residues. The V end lost 7 bases, the J end lost 3 bases, and 15 bases lay between the germline ends. The germline CDR1 and CDR2 sequences are MNHEY and SVGAGI.

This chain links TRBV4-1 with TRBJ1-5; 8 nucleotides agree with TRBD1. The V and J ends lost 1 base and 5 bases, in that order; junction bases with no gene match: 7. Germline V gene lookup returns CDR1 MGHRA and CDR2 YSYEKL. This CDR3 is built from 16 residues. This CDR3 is CASSQVSGQAHQPQHF. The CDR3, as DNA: TGCGCCAGCAGCCAAGTTTCGGGACAGGCACATCAGCCCCAGCATTTT.

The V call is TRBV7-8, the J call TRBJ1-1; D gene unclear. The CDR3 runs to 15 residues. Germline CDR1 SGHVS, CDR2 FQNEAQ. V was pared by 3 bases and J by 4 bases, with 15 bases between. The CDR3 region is CASSLAGLGITEAFF. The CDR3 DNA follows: TGTGCCAGCAGCTTGGCTGGCCTAGGTATCACTGAAGCTTTCTTT.

The CDR3 sequence: CASSIAGIGYEQYF. The CDR3 coding sequence is TGTGCCAGTAGTATAGCAGGGATCGGGTACGAGCAGTACTTC. This chain joins TRBV19 and TRBJ2-7; the D gene is possibly TRBD1 (5 bases). V shed 1 base and J shed 4 bases, with 11 bases lying between them. The CDR3 contains 14 residues. Germline V gene lookup returns CDR1 LNHDA and CDR2 SQIVND (reference sequence).

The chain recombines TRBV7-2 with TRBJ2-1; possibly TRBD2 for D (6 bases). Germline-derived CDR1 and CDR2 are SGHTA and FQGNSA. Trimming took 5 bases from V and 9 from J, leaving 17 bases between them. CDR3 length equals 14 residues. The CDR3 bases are TGTGCCAGCAGCCGGCGGGGAGATGAGGGTGAGCAGTTCTTC. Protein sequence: CASSRRGDEGEQFF.

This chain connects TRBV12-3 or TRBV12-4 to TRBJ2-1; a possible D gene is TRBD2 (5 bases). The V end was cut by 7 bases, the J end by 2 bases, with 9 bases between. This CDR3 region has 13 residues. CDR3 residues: CASISGAYNEQFF. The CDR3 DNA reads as TGTGCCAGCATCTCCGGGGCCTACAATGAGCAGTTCTTC.